One sample yielded the 21 T cell receptor beta chains listed below, sequenced in a study of radiotherapy plus CTLA-4 blockade in lung cancer. Profiling relied on immunoSEQ multiplex PCR, and the TCRdb table lists in-frame clones only, not all of them. The repertoire has more than 25,000 clones, less than 80% of them found once; the top ten carry 7.7%. This specimen was peripheral blood, taken from a patient treated with radiotherapy plus ipilimumab. These TCRs come from a human donor with non-small cell lung cancer who had stable disease on radiotherapy plus ipilimumab.

The chain joins TRBV4-1 to TRBJ1-5; perhaps TRBD1 as D (5 bases). Germline loops: CDR1 MGHRA, CDR2 YSYEKL. The CDR3 is 14 amino acids. The V end lost 3 bases, the J end lost 7 bases, and 13 bases lay between the germline ends. The CDR3 sequence is CASSQLRVSQPQHF. In DNA form, the CDR3 reads TGCGCCAGCAGCCAGCTCAGGGTGAGCCAGCCCCAGCATTTT.

The chain couples TRBV21-1 to TRBJ2-5; the D segment call TRBD1 is taken from the table without a DNA check. TRBV21-1 is flagged as a pseudogene. The CDR3 is 17 residues long. CDR3 loop: CASSKAGHPLIQETQYF. CDR3 DNA sequence: TGTGCCAGCAGCAAAGCGGGACACCCCTTAATCCAAGAGACCCAGTACTTC.

The V and J genes are TRBV6-5 and TRBJ1-3, with D perhaps TRBD1 (5 bases). Between the trimmed V and J ends, which lost 5 bases and 0 bases, there was a span of 11 bases. Germline CDR1 and CDR2: MNHEY and SVGAGI. The CDR3 extends over 15 amino acids. The DNA for the CDR3 is TGTGCCAGCAGTACAATGAGGGGCTCTGGAAACACCATATATTTT. Translated, it gives CASSTMRGSGNTIYF.

This clone was detected a few times. This sequence joins TRBV29-1 and TRBJ1-1, with TRBD1 as a possible D gene (5 bases). The CDR3 sequence is 15 residues long. Germline values: CDR1 SQVTM, CDR2 ANQGSEA. Deletions cut 4 bases from V and 4 bases from J, with 19 bases between. The CDR3 DNA follows: TGCAGCGTTGCGGCGGGACCGAAAGGCGGCACTGAAGCTTTCTTT. It translates to CSVAAGPKGGTEAFF.

This clone was seen more than once but under ten times. The DNA of the CDR3 is TGTGCCAGCAGCGTAGTGGCGGGGGGAACGATTAGCTCCTACAATGAGCAGTTCTTC. Its protein product is CASSVVAGGTISSYNEQFF. This rearrangement joins TRBV9 to TRBJ2-1; 8 positions match TRBD2. V dropped 0 bases and J dropped 0; count of bases not matched to a gene: 11. Germline lookup yields CDR1 SGDLS and CDR2 YYNGEE. This CDR3 has 19 amino acids.

This clone was seen a few times. The rearrangement uses TRBV7-6 and TRBJ1-5, with D uncertain. Per the germline V gene, CDR1 is SGHVS and CDR2 is FNYEAQ. The CDR3 has 13 amino acids. The V end lost 5 bases, the J end lost 5 bases, and 10 bases lay between the germline ends. The CDR3 DNA reads as TGTGCCAGCAGCCCCTCAGCATATCAGCCCCAGCATTTT. Protein product: CASSPSAYQPQHF.

The rearrangement uses TRBV27 and TRBJ1-1; 9 bases line up with TRBD1. Trimming removed 6 bases from V and 4 bases from J; junction bases left unmatched: 6. The CDR3 contains 14 residues. Looked up from germline, CDR1 is MNHEY and CDR2 is SMNVEV (reference sequence). The CDR3 sequence is CASRSGQGFTEAFF. The CDR3 nucleotides read TGTGCCAGCAGATCCGGACAGGGGTTCACTGAAGCTTTCTTT.

The chain uses TRBV4-1 and TRBJ1-1; D uncertain. Germline CDR1 and CDR2: MGHRA and YSYEKL. This CDR3 has 17 residues. V was pared by 0 bases and J by 1 base, with 15 bases between. The CDR3 spells CASSQEGRRVSNTEAFF. CDR3 DNA: TGCGCCAGCAGCCAAGAGGGGAGAAGGGTATCGAACACTGAAGCTTTCTTT.

Written as DNA, the CDR3 is TGTGCCAGCAGTTCGGGACTAGCCCAACACTACGAGCAGTACTTC. This sequence encodes CASSSGLAQHYEQYF. V is TRBV6-5 and J is TRBJ2-7; TRBD2 agrees at 9 bases. The CDR3 totals 15 residues. Germline trimming cut 4 bases from V and 3 bases from J; bases unmatched to any gene: 7. The V gene's germline CDR1 is MNHEY and CDR2 SVGAGI.

This rearrangement joins TRBV19 to TRBJ2-7, with D perhaps TRBD1 (6 bases). Germline V gene sequence: CDR1 LNHDA, CDR2 SQIVND (reference sequence). Trimming took 10 bases from V and 3 from J, leaving 13 bases between them. The CDR3 is made up of 12 amino acids. CDR3 DNA: TGTGCCACGAAAGGGGGTTACTACGAGCAGTACTTC. Translation: CATKGGYYEQYF.

The chain couples TRBV29-1 to TRBJ1-6; TRBD1 matches 9 bases. The CDR3 is made up of 13 amino acids. Germline V gives CDR1 SQVTM, CDR2 ANQGSEA. V dropped 7 bases and J dropped 10; count of bases not matched to a gene: 8. This CDR3 reads CSARTGEYSPLHF. CDR3 DNA: TGCAGCGCCCGGACAGGGGAGTACTCACCCCTCCACTTT.

V gene TRBV18 combines with J gene TRBJ1-1, with D unresolved. The germline CDR1 and CDR2 sequences are KGHSH and LQKENI. The CDR3 is made up of 14 amino acids. Trimming pared 3 bases from V and 3 bases from J, leaving 11 bases between. The CDR3 spells CASSPQSGHTEAFF. The CDR3 coding sequence is TGTGCCAGCTCACCCCAAAGTGGTCACACTGAAGCTTTCTTT.

The chain couples TRBV30 to TRBJ1-1; D is ambiguous. The CDR3 is 11 amino acids. CDR1 and CDR2 (germline): GTSNPN, SVGIG (reference sequence). V lost 2 bases and J 7 bases, leaving 8 bases between the germline ends. The CDR3 DNA follows: TGTGCCTGGAGTTTCCCGGGTGAAGCTTTCTTT. Protein sequence: CAWSFPGEAFF.

The rearrangement links TRBV11-2 to TRBJ2-2; 9 bases match TRBD1. The CDR3 runs 14 residues. The J segment lost 7 bases and the V segment lost 4 bases, leaving 4 bases of the junction unmatched. Germline values: CDR1 SGHAT, CDR2 FQNNGV. DNA of the CDR3: TGTGCCAGCAGCTGGACAGGGGCAGTCGGGGAGCTGTTTTTT. Amino acids: CASSWTGAVGELFF.

The chain joins TRBV14 to TRBJ1-6, with D uncertain. V was shortened by 2 bases and J by 0 bases, with 20 bases between the two germline ends. Germline assignment: CDR1 SGHDN and CDR2 FVKESK. The length of the CDR3 is 20 residues. This CDR3 reads CASSQILPGSLSSYNSPLHF. The CDR3 DNA reads as TGTGCCAGCAGCCAAATATTGCCAGGTTCATTAAGCTCCTATAATTCACCCCTCCACTTT.

A few counts support this clone. The V gene is TRBV28, the J gene TRBJ1-1; possibly TRBD1 for D (6 bases). CDR1 is MDHEN, CDR2 SYDVKM, per germline. The length of the CDR3 is 14 residues. Trimming took off 6 bases at V and 4 bases at J, with 15 bases between the two ends. DNA for the CDR3: TGTGCCAGCAGCCCCTCCAGGGGAATCACTGAAGCTTTCTTT. Translated: CASSPSRGITEAFF.

The genes are TRBV25-1 and TRBJ2-2, with 8 bases aligning to TRBD2. The CDR3 covers 15 residues. Germline V gives CDR1 MGHDK, CDR2 SYGVNS. V was clipped by 5 bases and J by 0 bases; unmatched bases: 2. Written as DNA, the CDR3 is TGTGCCAGCAGTCGGACTAGCCCGAACACCGGGGAGCTGTTTTTT. It codes for CASSRTSPNTGELFF. The full variable domain, its missing parts supplied by reference TRBV25-1 and TRBJ2-2, is EADIYQTPRYLVIGTGKKITLECSQTMGHDKMYWYQQDPGMELHLIHYSYGVNSTEKGDLSSESTVSRIRTEHFPLTLESARPSHTSQYLCASSRTSPNTGELFFGEGSRLTVL.

This clone was seen a handful of times. The chain recombines TRBV11-2 with TRBJ1-5; D is uncertain. This CDR3 has 17 residues. V lost 5 bases, J lost 3 bases, and 20 bases lay in between. CDR1 SGHAT and CDR2 FQNNGV come from the germline V gene. The CDR3 coding sequence is TGTGCCAGCAGCCCCCAGCGAGGGAGAAACCTCAATCAGCCCCAGCATTTT. The encoded protein is CASSPQRGRNLNQPQHF.

The rearrangement joins TRBV6-1 to TRBJ2-1; the D call may be TRBD1 or TRBD2 (5 bases each). Germline CDR1 MNHNS, CDR2 SASEGT. V was trimmed by 4 bases and J by 6 bases, leaving 10 bases between them. This CDR3 is built from 13 residues. In DNA, the CDR3 is TGTGCCAGCAGTGTTACTAGGGGCAATGAGCAGTTCTTC. Translating it yields CASSVTRGNEQFF.

The J gene is TRBJ1-2, the V gene TRBV25-1; D is ambiguous. V lost 2 bases to trimming and J lost 4 bases, with 8 bases between them. Germline CDR1 is MGHDK and CDR2 is SYGVNS. This CDR3 has 13 residues. The CDR3 here is CASSETALYGYTF. DNA for the CDR3: TGTGCCAGCAGTGAAACTGCTCTCTATGGCTACACCTTC.

The chain joins TRBV7-7 to TRBJ2-5; TRBD1 matches at 12 bases. CDR1 is SSHAT, CDR2 FNYEAQ, per germline (reference sequence). The V segment lost 2 bases and the J segment 4 bases; nucleotides outside the gene matches: 11. The CDR3 has 18 amino acids. The CDR3 sequence: CASSLRVWGQGAGETQYF. For the CDR3, the DNA is TGTGCCAGCAGCTTACGAGTGTGGGGACAGGGGGCTGGAGAGACCCAGTACTTC.